This T cell receptor beta chain was documented in a study of T cell responses to AZD1222 COVID-19 vaccine. Study-wide results and limits: Among spike-specific TCRs, nearly half reportedly target unmutated variant regions. Donors, mostly white British, included more females; clonal diversity was possibly underestimated.

With respect to this clone: Its antigen is undetermined.

The CDR3 consists of 15 residues. From germline, CDR1 is MNHEY and CDR2 SVGAGI. Unmatched junction bases numbered 0, after V lost 6 bases and J lost 3 bases. The data were produced by immunoSEQ multiplex PCR, yet TCRdb's version contains in-frame clones alone and is incomplete. The sample holds 130,000 to 150,000 clones, 90% seen once. This clonotype originated in an adult in good health. The chain uses TRBV6-5 and TRBJ2-1; TRBD2 aligns across 15 bases. Sequences were derived from peripheral blood, sampled on day 0 of AZD1222 vaccination. The CDR3 region is CASRGLAGGYNEQFF. The DNA for the CDR3 is TGTGCCAGCAGGGGACTAGCGGGAGGCTACAATGAGCAGTTCTTC.